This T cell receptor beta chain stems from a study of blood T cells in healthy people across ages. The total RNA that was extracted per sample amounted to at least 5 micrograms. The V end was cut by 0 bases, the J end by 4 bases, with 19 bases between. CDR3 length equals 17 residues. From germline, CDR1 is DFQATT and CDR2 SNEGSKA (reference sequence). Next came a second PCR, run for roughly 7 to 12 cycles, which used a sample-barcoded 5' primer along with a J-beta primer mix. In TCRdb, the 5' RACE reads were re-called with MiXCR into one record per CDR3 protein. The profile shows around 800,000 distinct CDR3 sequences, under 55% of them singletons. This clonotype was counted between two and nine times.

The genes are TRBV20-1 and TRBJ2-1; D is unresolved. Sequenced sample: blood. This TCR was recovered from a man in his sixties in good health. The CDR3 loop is CSARDRKSLPSYNEQFF. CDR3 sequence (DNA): TGCAGTGCTAGAGATCGTAAGTCACTACCCTCTTACAATGAGCAGTTCTTC.